This TCR beta chain originates from a study of OX40 agonist ivuxolimab in advanced cancers. About the full investigation: The costimulatory receptor OX40 (CD134) was targeted by ivuxolimab, a fully human IgG2 agonistic monoclonal antibody. Intravenous ivuxolimab was administered to patients every 2 weeks at six dose levels: 0.01, 0.1, 0.3, 1.5, 3 and 10 mg/kg. Of the 50 or so patients in dose escalation, 19 had hepatocellular carcinoma, some 15 had melanoma, 9 had renal cell carcinoma and 9 had head and neck cancer. The dose-escalation cohort was about 87% male with a mean age of about 58 years, ranging from roughly 23 to 90. Prior anti-PD-1, anti-PD-L1 or anti-CTLA-4 therapy was permitted, and about two fifths of dose-escalation patients had received checkpoint inhibitors. Partial responses were achieved by three dose-escalation patients, of whom one had hepatocellular carcinoma and two had cutaneous melanoma. Peripheral TCRbeta sequencing was intended to test whether TCR sequence diversity was altered and clonal T-cell expansion was caused by ivuxolimab. The paper covers the monotherapy dose-escalation part of the phase I ivuxolimab trial, which included N = 52 patients. General conclusions and limits of the study: Low levels of normalized T-cell clonal expansion were also seen in some patients who did not respond. At doses of 0.1 to 3.0 mg/kg, clonal expansion of both CD4+ and CD8+ blood T cells was observed from baseline to week 6. Antigen specificity was not determined for the clonally expanded peripheral T cells. After ivuxolimab, CD8+ T cells had more expanded clones than CD4+ T cells on average. Partial responders in the 0.1-3.0 mg/kg groups had among the lowest normalized peripheral clonal expansion, especially among CD8+ T cells.

Patients with a history of autoimmune disease or receiving systemic immunosuppression were excluded from the trial. In every dose cohort, peripheral blood was drawn for TCR sequencing at baseline, cycle 4 day 1, and cycle 7 day 1. Samples came from an open-label, multicenter, first-in-human phase I dose-escalation trial of ivuxolimab. Adults with locally advanced or metastatic head and neck squamous cell, hepatocellular, melanoma or renal cell carcinoma were enrolled in the trial. CD4+ and CD8+ T cells were sorted separately from peripheral blood before TCR sequencing. For CDR1 and CDR2, the germline V gene lists SGHAT and FQNNGV. Its CDR3 holds 16 amino acids, cysteine through phenylalanine. The entry retains the CDR3 DNA only, 48 bases that are in frame from base 1. V is cut by 6 bases and J by 0 bases, and the space between the germline ends is 15 bases. As to this clone: What this receptor recognizes is not known. Base quality data are lacking; no much larger clone is found one base away.

Genomic DNA was extracted from sorted cells for sequencing of the TCRbeta CDR3 region. TCRbeta CDR3 regions were sequenced using the immunoSEQ Assay. TCRdb limited this immuneACCESS table to in-frame rearrangements with V and J called. A share of clones is missing; checked studies link under half to unresolved V genes, and the rest is unexplained. The sample data list tens of thousands of clones, and about nine tenths of these were observed just once. The ten most abundant clones make up 0.25% to 0.4% of the sample. This material consisted of CD4+ or CD8+ T cells sorted from blood, taken in a trial of the OX40 agonist ivuxolimab. The receptor was isolated from an adult with an advanced solid tumor such as melanoma, head and neck, liver or kidney cancer. The rearrangement combines TRBV11-2 with TRBJ1-3; D gene: possibly TRBD1, on 5 matching bases. The bases are TGTGCCAGCAGTCGCCGGGACGCCGACTCTGGAAACACCATATATTTT. It is translated as CASSRRDADSGNTIYF.